The clone carrying this T cell receptor (beta chain) was counted only a few times. Its specificity is not known. It was about 10 milliliters of peripheral blood that were drawn from each donor. This sample is part of a study of blood T cells in healthy people across ages. Study findings and constraints: CMV status of donors was unknown, possibly confounding expanded clonotype changes. More naive CD4+ cells and higher diversity marked long-lived donors relative to aged donors.

A sample-barcoded 5' primer and a J-beta primer mix were used in a second PCR of about 7 to 12 cycles. TCRdb analysed the 5' RACE reads with MiXCR anew, one entry per CDR3 protein. The data show over 1,500,000 distinct CDR3 sequences, 49% seen once. The CDR3 length is 18 residues. Germline V CDR1 and CDR2: MNHEY, SMNVEV (reference sequence). The J segment lost 4 bases and the V segment lost 0 bases, leaving 11 bases of the junction unmatched. The V call is TRBV27, the J call TRBJ2-3; 9 positions agree with TRBD1. The sample consisted of blood. This clonotype was obtained from a woman aged 40 to 55 in good health. In DNA form, the CDR3 reads TGTGCCAGCAGTTTATCCCTCGGACAGGGGCGTGTATCAGATACGCAGTATTTT. It is translated as CASSLSLGQGRVSDTQYF.